These T cell receptor beta chains were read from a single sample in a study of OX40 agonist ivuxolimab in advanced cancers. Clones were sequenced by immunoSEQ multiplex PCR, and TCRdb holds only the in-frame ones, with some missing. This table holds about 73,000 clones, about 90% found once. The specimen comprised CD4+ or CD8+ T cells sorted from blood, sampled in a trial of the OX40 agonist ivuxolimab. Every receptor here comes from an adult with an advanced solid tumor such as melanoma, head and neck, liver or kidney cancer. Each CDR3 is given with its conserved first and last residue. Fields, in order: D gene, J gene, clone size, V gene, CDR3 DNA, CDR3 protein. A D gene is named only where the DNA matches it firmly. Size is stated for part of the rows, as once, few or many counts, or as a class when the clone is expanded.

>-|TRBJ2-6|-|TRBV19
TGTGCCAGTAGTTTTAGGGACTCTGGGGCCAACGTCCTGACTTTC
CASSFRDSGANVLTF
>-|TRBJ2-5|-|TRBV18
TGTGCCAGCTCACCCATGGGACTTGGGGAGACCCAGTACTTC
CASSPMGLGETQYF
>-|TRBJ1-4|-|TRBV7-9
TGTGCCAGCAGCCAGAACGAGGGGTATGAAAAACTGTTTTTT
CASSQNEGYEKLFF
>-|TRBJ2-5|once|TRBV9
TGTGCCAGCAGCGAGGATCCTTTGTCTGGAGAGACCCAGTACTTC
CASSEDPLSGETQYF
>TRBD2|TRBJ2-2|-|TRBV11-3
TGTGCCAGCAGCTTAGTGTCCGGGAGGTTCGGGGAGCTGTTTTTT
CASSLVSGRFGELFF
>-|TRBJ2-1|-|TRBV2
TGTGCCAGCAAAGGCAATGAGCAGTTCTTC
CASKGNEQFF
>TRBD1|TRBJ2-7|-|TRBV11-3
TGTGCCAGCAGCTTGACAGGGACCAGCACCTACGAGCAGTACTTC
CASSLTGTSTYEQYF
>-|TRBJ2-3|-|TRBV7-2
TGTGCCAGCAGCCCTATGGCAGGGACCGGGATGGATACGCAGTATTTT
CASSPMAGTGMDTQYF
>-|TRBJ2-7|-|TRBV6-5
TGTGCCAGCAGTACCCAGGTATCCTACGAGCAGTACTTC
CASSTQVSYEQYF
>-|TRBJ1-5|-|TRBV7-2
TGTGCCAGCAGCTTTTCCCCCGTCCGTCAGCCCCAGCATTTT
CASSFSPVRQPQHF
>-|TRBJ2-7|-|TRBV19
TGTGCCAGTAGTTCCAGCGGGCCTACCTACGAGCAGTACTTC
CASSSSGPTYEQYF
>-|TRBJ1-5|-|TRBV6-4
TGTGCCAGCAGCGCTGATAGCAATCAGCCCCAGCATTTT
CASSADSNQPQHF
>-|TRBJ2-2|-|TRBV7-2
TGTGCCAGCAGCCCCCGACAGCCGAACACCGGGGAGCTGTTTTTT
CASSPRQPNTGELFF
>-|TRBJ1-1|-|TRBV18
TGTGCCAGCTCACCCCCCCAGGGGCAGAAGAACACTGAAGCTTTCTTT
CASSPPQGQKNTEAFF
>TRBD1|TRBJ1-1|-|TRBV7-9
TGTGCCAGCAGCTTCCAGGGGGCGCGGGACACTGAAGCTTTCTTT
CASSFQGARDTEAFF
>-|TRBJ2-5|-|TRBV19
TGTGCCAGTAGTCCAGGAATCCAAGAGACCCAGTACTTC
CASSPGIQETQYF
>-|TRBJ2-1|-|TRBV6-5
TGTGCCAGCCGGGGGCTCGGGCTAGCGAACAATGAGCAGTTCTTC
CASRGLGLANNEQFF
>-|TRBJ2-3|-|TRBV30
TGTGCCTGGAGTGTAAAGGGGTTGACAGATACGCAGTATTTT
CAWSVKGLTDTQYF
>-|TRBJ2-1|-|TRBV19
TGTGCCAGTAGTATAGGGGGCGGGGAGCAGTTCTTC
CASSIGGGEQFF
>-|TRBJ2-1|-|TRBV10-1
TGCGCCACCGGGGCGGGACACTCGGAAAACAATGAGCAGTTCTTC
CATGAGHSENNEQFF
>TRBD2|TRBJ2-5|-|TRBV7-6
TGTGCCAGCAGCTTAACTAGCGGGGAGGGGGAGACCCAGTACTTC
CASSLTSGEGETQYF
>TRBD2|TRBJ2-1|-|TRBV29-1
TGCAGCATCGCGAGCGGGAGGGTCTGGGGGAATGAGCAGTTCTTC
CSIASGRVWGNEQFF
>TRBD2|TRBJ2-1|-|TRBV6-1
TGTGCCAGCAGTGAAAGCCTTCTAGCGGGAGTTGGCAATGAGCAGTTCTTC
CASSESLLAGVGNEQFF
>-|TRBJ2-5|-|TRBV30
TGTGCCTGGAAAGGGGGAGGTCGGGCCCAGTACTTC
CAWKGGGRAQYF
>TRBD1|TRBJ2-3|-|TRBV7-2
TGTGCCAGCAGCATAGACAGGGGGCGAAAGGATACGCAGTATTTT
CASSIDRGRKDTQYF
>-|TRBJ1-1|-|TRBV14
TGTGCCAGCAGCCAAGTCCGGGGGCGATCAGAAGTGGCTTTCTTT
CASSQVRGRSEVAFF
>-|TRBJ1-5|-|TRBV5-1
TGCGCCAGCAGCTTGGGGGCCGAGAATCAGCCCCAGCATTTT
CASSLGAENQPQHF
>-|TRBJ1-4|-|TRBV15
TGTGCCACCAGCAGGGGGCAGGTTAATGAAAAACTGTTTTTT
CATSRGQVNEKLFF
>-|TRBJ1-5|-|TRBV5-8
TGTGCCAGCAGCTTGTTTTCAGGGGCCAGGGAGCCCCAGCATTTT
CASSLFSGAREPQHF
>-|TRBJ2-3|-|TRBV7-9
TGTGCCAGCAGCTTACCCCCAGCAGATACGCAGTATTTT
CASSLPPADTQYF
>-|TRBJ2-3|-|TRBV18
TGTGCCAGCTCACCACAATACCAGGGGCTCGCGAGCACAGATACGCAGTATTTT
CASSPQYQGLASTDTQYF
>-|TRBJ2-3|-|TRBV5-6
TGTGCCAGCCTAACACTACACACAGGGCACCCAGATACGCAGTATTTT
CASLTLHTGHPDTQYF
>TRBD1|TRBJ1-2|-|TRBV19
TGTGCCAGTCAGGACAGGGGGCGAGGCTATGGCTACACCTTC
CASQDRGRGYGYTF
>TRBD2|TRBJ2-2|-|TRBV29-1
TGCAGCGTCCGGGGGGGCGGGACTAACACCGGGGAGCTGTTTTTT
CSVRGGGTNTGELFF
>TRBD2|TRBJ2-7|-|TRBV7-9
TGTGCCAGCAGCGAGCCCCATCCTAGCGGGAGTGTGGGACTAGGAGAGCAGTACTTC
CASSEPHPSGSVGLGEQYF
>-|TRBJ2-6|-|TRBV20-1
TGCAGTGCGCGTGGGGCCAACGTCCTGACTTTC
CSARGANVLTF
>TRBD2|TRBJ2-2|-|TRBV12-5
TGTGCTAGTGGCCTACTAGCGGGAGGGACGGGCACCGGGGAGCTGTTTTTT
CASGLLAGGTGTGELFF
>TRBD1|TRBJ2-2|-|TRBV2
TGTGCCAGCATCGCGAGGACAGGGGGTTCCGGGGAGCTGTTTTTT
CASIARTGGSGELFF
>-|TRBJ2-5|-|TRBV21-1
TGTGCCAGCAGCAAATCGGGGCCTAGCGGATACCAAGAGACCCAGTACTTC
CASSKSGPSGYQETQYF
>-|TRBJ1-2|-|TRBV29-1
TGCAGCGTTGAAATCCCTCCAGGGATCGATGGCTACACCTTC
CSVEIPPGIDGYTF
>-|TRBJ2-5|-|TRBV6-5
TGTGCCAGCAGTTACTCGGGCTTCCAAGAGACCCAGTACTTC
CASSYSGFQETQYF
>TRBD2|TRBJ2-1|once|TRBV2
TGTGCCAGCAGGAAGACTAGCGGGAGTCCCGAGCGGCAGTTCTTC
CASRKTSGSPERQFF
>-|TRBJ2-5|-|TRBV18
TGTGCCAGCTCACCAAAGCAGACTTTACAAGAGACCCAGTACTTC
CASSPKQTLQETQYF
>TRBD1|TRBJ2-7|-|TRBV19
TGTGCCAGTAGTCCCGGGACAGGGTCCTACGAGCAGTACTTC
CASSPGTGSYEQYF
>TRBD2|TRBJ2-1|-|TRBV9
TGTGCCAGCAGCGTAGAGGCGGGAGGGGTAGATGAGCAGTTCTTC
CASSVEAGGVDEQFF
>-|TRBJ2-5|-|TRBV9
TGTGCCAGCAGCGTAGCCCCCAGGGTGGAAGAGACCCAGTACTTC
CASSVAPRVEETQYF
>TRBD1|TRBJ2-2|-|TRBV18
TGTGCCAGCTGGCCGGGACAGGGCTACGGGGAGCTGTTTTTT
CASWPGQGYGELFF
>TRBD2|TRBJ2-1|-|TRBV30
TGTGCCTGGAATCCCGCTAGCGGAGGCAATGAGCAGTTCTTC
CAWNPASGGNEQFF